Listed below are T cell receptor beta chains from one sample, sequenced in a study of CD8 T cells in Susac syndrome. Each CDR3 protein is one row after TCRdb ran MiXCR on the immunoSEQ multiplex PCR reads. The sample consists of about 280,000 distinct CDR3 sequences, 70% to 90% of them appearing once. Sequenced: CD8+ T cells from PBMCs. The receptor set was obtained from a human donor with multiple sclerosis. Both conserved end residues are part of each CDR3. D genes are given only for firm matches. A row's size may be missing; if present it is once, few, many or a size class.

j_call,d_call,v_call,clone_size,cdr3_nt,cdr3_aa
TRBJ2-1,TRBD2,TRBV19,-,TGTGCCAGCATCAAAGGTAGCGGGAGTTTCCGCTGGAATGAGCAGTTCTTC,CASIKGSGSFRWNEQFF
TRBJ2-5,TRBD1,TRBV9,-,TGTGCCAGCAGCGGGACAGGGGGAGAGACCCAGTACTTC,CASSGTGGETQYF
TRBJ2-7,-,TRBV24-1,-,TGTGCCACCAGTGATACGAATAGCGGACCCTACGAGCAGTACTTC,CATSDTNSGPYEQYF
TRBJ1-2,-,TRBV30,-,TGTGCCTGGGGATTATACCTGGAGGCTAACTATGGCTACACCTTC,CAWGLYLEANYGYTF
TRBJ2-1,-,TRBV7-9,-,TGTGCCAGCAGCTTAGAGGGCTATTGGGATGAGCAGTTCTTC,CASSLEGYWDEQFF
TRBJ2-3,-,TRBV29-1,-,TGCAGCGTCGAAACTACGGGAAAGCGAACAGATACGCAGTATTTT,CSVETTGKRTDTQYF
TRBJ1-1,-,TRBV5-4,few,TGTGCCAGCAGCTTAGGAGTAAGGTACACTGAAGCTTTCTTT,CASSLGVRYTEAFF
TRBJ2-7,-,TRBV5-4,-,TGTGCCAGCAGCTTTTTCGGCGGCACCTACGAGCAGTACTTC,CASSFFGGTYEQYF
TRBJ2-5,TRBD1,TRBV13,few,TGTGCCAGCAGCTCGGACAGGGAGCGGCAAGAGACCCAGTACTTC,CASSSDRERQETQYF
TRBJ2-5,-,TRBV12-3/TRBV12-4,once,TGTGCCAGCAGTTTTGTGTTGTCGACCCAAGAGACCCAGTACTTC,CASSFVLSTQETQYF
TRBJ2-7,-,TRBV20-1,-,TGCAGTGCGACCGGACGGGAACACTACGAGCAGTACTTC,CSATGREHYEQYF
TRBJ2-7,-,TRBV11-2,once,TGTGCCAGCAGCTACGTTACAGGGACCAATTACGAGCAGTACTTC,CASSYVTGTNYEQYF
TRBJ2-1,TRBD1,TRBV5-4,-,TGTGCCAGCAGCTTGGAAGAGGGGGCTGGCTACAATGAGCAGTTCTTC,CASSLEEGAGYNEQFF
TRBJ2-7,TRBD2,TRBV7-8,-,TGTGCCAGCAGCTCCATTCTAGCGGGAGAAAGATACGAGCAGTACTTC,CASSSILAGERYEQYF
TRBJ2-7,TRBD1,TRBV2,-,TGTGCCAGCCAGGGGGCCCACGAGCAGTACTTC,CASQGAHEQYF
TRBJ2-1,TRBD1,TRBV27,-,TGTGCCAGCAATGAACTGGGACAGATATCATACAATGAGCAGTTCTTC,CASNELGQISYNEQFF
TRBJ1-5,-,TRBV7-9,-,TGTGCCAGCAGCCCCCCATATTCTTTGAAGCCCCAGCATTTT,CASSPPYSLKPQHF